This T cell receptor beta chain was documented in a study of cytomegalovirus exposure and HLA in healthy donors. At the level of the study: A prior study identified 117 million unique TCR beta sequences from about 179 million T cells.

The PCR had 60 Vbeta and 13 Jbeta primers. Data came from immunoSEQ multiplex PCR; TCRdb stores just in-frame clones and leaves some out. This sample has 25,000 to 40,000 clones; roughly 44% occur once, and the top ten carry 2%. V gave up 0 bases and J gave up 10 bases; unmatched junction bases: 2. This CDR3 comprises 14 residues. The V gene's germline CDR1 is MGHRA and CDR2 YSYEKL. As to this clone: The antigen remains undetermined.

Overall study results and limits: V- and J-gene trimming of TCR beta was linked (in a later analysis) to a missense DCLRE1C variant. In a later analysis, across HLA loci, associated TCR counts were highest for DRB1, lowest for HLA-C.

This clonotype originated in a woman in her fifties or sixties in good health and CMV-seronegative. The sequenced sample consisted of PBMCs. This chain connects TRBV4-1 to TRBJ1-4; 10 bases fit TRBD1. The CDR3 nucleotides read TGCGCCAGCAGCCAAGAGGGGGACAGGGGAAAACTGTTTTTT. This encodes CASSQEGDRGKLFF.